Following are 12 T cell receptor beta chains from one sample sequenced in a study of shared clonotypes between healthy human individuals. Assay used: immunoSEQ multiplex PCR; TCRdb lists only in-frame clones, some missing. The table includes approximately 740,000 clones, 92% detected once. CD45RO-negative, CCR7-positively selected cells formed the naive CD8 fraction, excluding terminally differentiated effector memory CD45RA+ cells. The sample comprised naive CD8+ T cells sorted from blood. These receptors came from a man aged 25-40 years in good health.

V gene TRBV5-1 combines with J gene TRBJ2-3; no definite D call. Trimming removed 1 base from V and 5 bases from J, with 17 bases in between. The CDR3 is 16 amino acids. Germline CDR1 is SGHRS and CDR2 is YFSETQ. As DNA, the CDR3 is TGCGCCAGCAGCTTGACCAACCGGATCCAACAAGATACGCAGTATTTT. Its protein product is CASSLTNRIQQDTQYF.

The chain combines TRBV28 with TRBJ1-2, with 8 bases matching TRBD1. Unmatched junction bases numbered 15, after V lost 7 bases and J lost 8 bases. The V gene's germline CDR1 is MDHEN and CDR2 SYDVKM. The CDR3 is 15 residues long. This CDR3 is CASTKGARGREGYTF. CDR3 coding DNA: TGTGCCAGCACCAAAGGCGCCAGGGGGCGCGAAGGCTACACCTTC.

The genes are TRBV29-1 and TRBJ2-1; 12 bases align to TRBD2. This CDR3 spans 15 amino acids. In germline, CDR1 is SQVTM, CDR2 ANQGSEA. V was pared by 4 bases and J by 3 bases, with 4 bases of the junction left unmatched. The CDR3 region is CSVGGLAGIYNEQFF. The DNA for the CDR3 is TGCAGCGTTGGCGGACTAGCGGGAATCTACAATGAGCAGTTCTTC.

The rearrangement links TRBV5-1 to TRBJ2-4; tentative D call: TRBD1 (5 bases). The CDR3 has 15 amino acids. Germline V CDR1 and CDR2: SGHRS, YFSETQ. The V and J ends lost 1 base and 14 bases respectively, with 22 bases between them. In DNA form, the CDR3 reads TGCGCCAGCAGCTTGACCCCCCAGGGTCCGAGGTTCGAGTACTTC. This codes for CASSLTPQGPRFEYF.

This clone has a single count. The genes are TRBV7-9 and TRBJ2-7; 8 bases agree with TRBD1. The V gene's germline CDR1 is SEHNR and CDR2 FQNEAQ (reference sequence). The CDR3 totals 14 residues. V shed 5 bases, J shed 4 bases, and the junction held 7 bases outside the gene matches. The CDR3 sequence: CASSQTGEKYEQYF. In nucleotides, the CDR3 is TGTGCCAGCAGCCAGACAGGGGAGAAGTACGAGCAGTACTTC.

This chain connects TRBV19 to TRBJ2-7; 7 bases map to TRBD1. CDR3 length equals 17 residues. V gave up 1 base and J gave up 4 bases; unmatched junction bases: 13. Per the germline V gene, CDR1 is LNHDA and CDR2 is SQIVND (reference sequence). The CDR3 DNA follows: TGTGCCAGTAGTATAGCCGAGCCATTAGGGGGCGTTTACGAGCAGTACTTC. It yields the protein CASSIAEPLGGVYEQYF. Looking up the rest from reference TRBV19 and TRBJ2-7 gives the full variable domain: DGGITQSPKYLFRKEGQNVTLSCEQNLNHDAMYWYRQDPGQGLRLIYYSQIVNDFQKGDIAEGYSVSREKKESFPLTVTSAQKNPTAFYLCASSIAEPLGGVYEQYFGPGTRLTVT.

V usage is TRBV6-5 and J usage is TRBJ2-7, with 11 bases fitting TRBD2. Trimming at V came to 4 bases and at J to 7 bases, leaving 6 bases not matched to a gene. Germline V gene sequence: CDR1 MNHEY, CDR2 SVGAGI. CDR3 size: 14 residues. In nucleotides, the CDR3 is TGTGCCAGCAGTTTAGCGGGAGGGCCGAGGGAGCAGTACTTC. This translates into CASSLAGGPREQYF.

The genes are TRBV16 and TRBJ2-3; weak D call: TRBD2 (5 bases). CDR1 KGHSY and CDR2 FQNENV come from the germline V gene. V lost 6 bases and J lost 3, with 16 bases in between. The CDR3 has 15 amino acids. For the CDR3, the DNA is TGTGCCAGCAGAAATACGGGGTTTGGAACAGATACGCAGTATTTT. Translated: CASRNTGFGTDTQYF.

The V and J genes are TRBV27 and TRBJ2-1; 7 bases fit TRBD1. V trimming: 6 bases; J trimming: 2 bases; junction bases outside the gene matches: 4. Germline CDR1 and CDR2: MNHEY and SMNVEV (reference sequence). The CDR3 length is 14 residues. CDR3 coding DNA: TGTGCCAGCAGAAGACAGGGAACCTACAATGAGCAGTTCTTC. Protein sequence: CASRRQGTYNEQFF.

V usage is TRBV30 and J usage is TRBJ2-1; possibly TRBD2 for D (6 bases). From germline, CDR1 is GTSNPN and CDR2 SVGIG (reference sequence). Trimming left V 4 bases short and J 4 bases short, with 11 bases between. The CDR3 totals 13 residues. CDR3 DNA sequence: TGTGCCTGGACCCCTGGGGGGTACAATGAGCAGTTCTTC. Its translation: CAWTPGGYNEQFF.

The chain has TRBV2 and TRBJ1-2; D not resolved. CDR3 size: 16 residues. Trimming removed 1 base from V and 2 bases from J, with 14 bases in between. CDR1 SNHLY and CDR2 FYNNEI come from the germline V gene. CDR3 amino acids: CASSEVVAGENYGYTF. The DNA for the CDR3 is TGTGCCAGCAGTGAAGTTGTCGCAGGAGAAAACTATGGCTACACCTTC.

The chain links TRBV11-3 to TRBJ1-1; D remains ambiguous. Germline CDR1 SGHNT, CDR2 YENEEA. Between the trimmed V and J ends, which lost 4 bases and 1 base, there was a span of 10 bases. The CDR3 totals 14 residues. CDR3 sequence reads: CASSSDGENTEAFF. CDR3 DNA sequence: TGTGCCAGCAGCTCAGATGGGGAGAACACTGAAGCTTTCTTT.